Listed below are T cell receptor beta chains from one sample, sequenced in a study of radiotherapy plus CTLA-4 blockade in lung cancer. Assay: immunoSEQ multiplex PCR; the TCRdb copy retains only in-frame clones and omits some. This sample has about 46,000 clones, with about 76% found just once. The sample here was peripheral blood, taken from a patient treated with radiotherapy plus ipilimumab. Receptors originate from a human donor with non-small cell lung cancer who had a complete response to radiotherapy plus ipilimumab. Both conserved end residues are part of each CDR3. D genes are given only for firm matches. Some rows have no size entry. The others give once, few or many, or a class for an expanded clone.

J gene,D gene,V gene,clone size,CDR3 length,CDR3 DNA,CDR3 protein
TRBJ1-1,NA,TRBV5-4,few,15,TGTGCCAGCAGCTTGGGTTGGGGGCGGGACACTGAAGCTTTCTTT,CASSLGWGRDTEAFF
TRBJ1-1,NA,TRBV5-1,NA,12,TGCGCCAGCAGCAACCGGGACACTGAAACTTTCTTT,CASSNRDTETFF
TRBJ1-3,NA,TRBV19,few,15,TGTGCCAGTAGTATAGGGAGCCGCTCTGGAAACACCATATATTTT,CASSIGSRSGNTIYF
TRBJ2-1,TRBD1,TRBV10-3,NA,15,TGTGCCATCAGTAGGTCTTCGGGACAGGTTTTTGAGCAGTTCTTC,CAISRSSGQVFEQFF
TRBJ1-5,NA,TRBV30,NA,14,TGTGCCTGGACCGAGGGCAATGGTGGGCAGCCCCAGCATTTT,CAWTEGNGGQPQHF
TRBJ2-7,NA,TRBV5-1,NA,13,TGCGCCAGCAGCGGGACAAGGGGTAGCGAGCAGTACTTC,CASSGTRGSEQYF
TRBJ2-1,TRBD2,TRBV7-2,NA,15,TGTGCCAGCAGCTTAGTAGCGGGAGCTTACAATGAGCAGTTCTTC,CASSLVAGAYNEQFF
TRBJ1-5,NA,TRBV5-4,NA,16,TGTGCCAGCAGCTTGGGGCCTCCTCGGAGGAATCAGCCCCAGCATTTT,CASSLGPPRRNQPQHF
TRBJ2-5,NA,TRBV5-6,NA,13,TGTGCCAGCAGCGGGGGAGGTCCAGAGACCCAGTACTTC,CASSGGGPETQYF
TRBJ2-7,TRBD1,TRBV30,NA,13,TGTGCCTGGACTGAAGGGGGCCCCTACGAGCAGTACTTC,CAWTEGGPYEQYF
TRBJ2-7,NA,TRBV7-2,NA,14,TGTGCCAGCAGCTTGGAGGGACGATCCTACGAGCAGTACTTC,CASSLEGRSYEQYF
TRBJ2-1,TRBD2,TRBV7-2,NA,13,TGTGCCAGCAGCTACCGGGACTACCTCGAGCAGTTCTTC,CASSYRDYLEQFF
TRBJ2-2,TRBD1,TRBV5-4,NA,17,TGTGCCAGCAGCAACGCCGCAGGGGGCGCCCGAACCGGGGAGCTGTTTTTT,CASSNAAGGARTGELFF
TRBJ2-7,NA,TRBV2,NA,11,TGTGCCAGTCAACAGTCCTACGAGCAGTACTTC,CASQQSYEQYF
TRBJ1-4,NA,TRBV10-3,NA,17,TGTGCCATCAGTGAGTCAGTCATACGGGGGGTCCCTGAAAAACTGTTTTTT,CAISESVIRGVPEKLFF
TRBJ2-1,TRBD1,TRBV6-5,NA,13,TGTGCCAGCAGTTCCGGCGGGACAGGGCGACAGTTCTTC,CASSSGGTGRQFF
TRBJ2-5,NA,TRBV19,NA,14,TGTGCCAGTAGTGATGCAGCAGGGCGAGAGACCCAGTACTTC,CASSDAAGRETQYF
TRBJ1-1,NA,TRBV6-1,NA,13,TGTGCCAGCAGTGAAGTCGACAGGTCAGGGGCTTTCTTT,CASSEVDRSGAFF
TRBJ2-1,TRBD1,TRBV6-1,NA,14,TGTGCCAGCATGGGGACAGGATACTACAATGAGCAGTTCTTC,CASMGTGYYNEQFF
TRBJ1-1,TRBD1,TRBV5-1,NA,16,TGCGCCAGCAGCTTTGATGATGGACAGGGAGGTACTGAAGCTTTCTTT,CASSFDDGQGGTEAFF
TRBJ2-1,TRBD1,TRBV9,NA,16,TGTGCCAGCAGCCATCCACAGGGGGCGGGTAAGAATGAGCAGTTCTTC,CASSHPQGAGKNEQFF
TRBJ2-7,NA,TRBV15,NA,14,TGTGCCACCAGGAGGGGGTTGGGCGAGGGGGAGCAGTACTTC,CATRRGLGEGEQYF
TRBJ1-1,NA,TRBV7-8,NA,13,TGTGCATCCGCTGCGGGGGGGGTGGTTCGAGCTTTCTTT,CASAAGGVVRAFF
TRBJ2-7,TRBD1,TRBV5-1,NA,17,TGCGCCAGCAGGCCCCCCGAAGTAGGACAGGGCCCCTACGAGCAGTACTTC,CASRPPEVGQGPYEQYF
TRBJ2-1,TRBD1,TRBV2,NA,15,TGTGCCAGCAGTACCAGGACAGGGGGCTACAATGAGCAGTTCTTC,CASSTRTGGYNEQFF
TRBJ2-4,NA,TRBV11-3,NA,15,TGTGCCAGCAGCTGGGGGGATGGGATGGAAAACATTCAGTACTTC,CASSWGDGMENIQYF
TRBJ2-1,TRBD2,TRBV9,NA,18,TGTGCCAGCAGCGTAGCTACACCCCTAGCGGGAGGGTCCAATGAGCAGTTCTTC,CASSVATPLAGGSNEQFF
TRBJ2-1,TRBD1,TRBV10-3,few,13,TGTGCCACCCAGGACAGGAACCTGGGTGAGCAGTTCTTC,CATQDRNLGEQFF
TRBJ2-7,TRBD1,TRBV15,NA,14,TGTGCCACCAGCACCACAGGGGGATCCTACGAGCAGTACTTC,CATSTTGGSYEQYF
TRBJ1-1,TRBD1,TRBV19,NA,15,TGTGCCAGTAGTGCGTGGGACAGACAGAACACTGAAGCTTTCTTT,CASSAWDRQNTEAFF
TRBJ1-2,TRBD1,TRBV5-1,NA,13,TGCGCCAGCAGTCAGGACAGGGGGTATGGCTACACCTTC,CASSQDRGYGYTF
TRBJ2-5,TRBD1,TRBV18,NA,16,TGTGCCAGCTCACCCCGACAGGGGGACATGGGTGAGACCCAGTACTTC,CASSPRQGDMGETQYF
TRBJ2-3,NA,TRBV18,NA,14,TGTGCCAGCTCACCGCCTGAGTCAATAGATACGCAGTATTTT,CASSPPESIDTQYF
TRBJ2-5,NA,TRBV7-9,NA,15,TGTGCCAGCGGCGAAAGGACAGTTGGCCAAGAGACCCAGTACTTC,CASGERTVGQETQYF
TRBJ2-2,NA,TRBV7-2,once,16,TGTGCCAGCAATGCTGTCCGGGGTTCGGACACCGGGGAGCTGTTTTTT,CASNAVRGSDTGELFF
TRBJ1-3,NA,TRBV7-2,NA,16,TGTGCCAGCAGCCTAGCAAAGACAGCCTCTGGAAACACCATATATTTT,CASSLAKTASGNTIYF